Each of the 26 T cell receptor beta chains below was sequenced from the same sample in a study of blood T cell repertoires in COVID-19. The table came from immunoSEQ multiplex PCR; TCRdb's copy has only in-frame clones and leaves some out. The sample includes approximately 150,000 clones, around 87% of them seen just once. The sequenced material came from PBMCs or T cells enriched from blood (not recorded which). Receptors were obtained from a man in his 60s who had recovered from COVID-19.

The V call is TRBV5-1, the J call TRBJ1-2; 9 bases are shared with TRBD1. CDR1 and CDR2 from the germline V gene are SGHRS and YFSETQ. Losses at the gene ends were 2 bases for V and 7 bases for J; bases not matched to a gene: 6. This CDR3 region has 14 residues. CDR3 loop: CASSFPGQGTGYTF. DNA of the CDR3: TGCGCCAGCAGCTTTCCGGGACAGGGTACTGGCTACACCTTC.

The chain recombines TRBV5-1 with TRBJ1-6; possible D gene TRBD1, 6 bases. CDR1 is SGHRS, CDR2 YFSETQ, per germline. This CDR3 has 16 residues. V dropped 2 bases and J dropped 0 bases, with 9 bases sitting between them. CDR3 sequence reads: CASSLQGGSYNSPLHF. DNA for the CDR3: TGCGCCAGCAGCTTACAGGGTGGCTCCTATAATTCACCCCTCCACTTT.

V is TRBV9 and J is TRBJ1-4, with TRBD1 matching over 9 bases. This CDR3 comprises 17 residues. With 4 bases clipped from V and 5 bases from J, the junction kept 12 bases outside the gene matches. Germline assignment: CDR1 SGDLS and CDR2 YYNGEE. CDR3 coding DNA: TGTGCCAGCAGCCCCGGGACAGGGACGGTTGCGAATGAAAAACTGTTTTTT. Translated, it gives CASSPGTGTVANEKLFF.

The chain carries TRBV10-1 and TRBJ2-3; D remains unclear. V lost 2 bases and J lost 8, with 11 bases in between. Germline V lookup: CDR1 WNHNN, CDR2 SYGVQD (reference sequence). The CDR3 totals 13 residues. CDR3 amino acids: CASSEGHRSTQYF. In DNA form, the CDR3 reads TGCGCCAGCAGTGAGGGGCATAGATCTACGCAGTATTTT.

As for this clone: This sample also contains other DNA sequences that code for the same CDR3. The CDR3 nucleotides are TGTGCCAGCAGTTTCCAGGGGGCAGGGACCGGGGAGCTGTTTTTT. This gives the protein CASSFQGAGTGELFF. V and J are TRBV7-9 and TRBJ2-2; 8 bases map to TRBD1. After removal of 6 bases from V and 5 bases from J, the junction contained 8 bases not matched to a gene. The CDR3 runs 15 residues. CDR1 and CDR2 from the germline V gene are SEHNR and FQNEAQ (reference sequence).

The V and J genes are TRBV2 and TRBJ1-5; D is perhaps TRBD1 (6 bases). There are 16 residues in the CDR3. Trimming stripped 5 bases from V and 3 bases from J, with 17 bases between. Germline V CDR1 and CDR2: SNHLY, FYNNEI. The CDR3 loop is CASSLQGWAHNQPQHF. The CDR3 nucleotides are TGTGCCAGCAGTCTACAGGGTTGGGCCCACAATCAGCCCCAGCATTTT. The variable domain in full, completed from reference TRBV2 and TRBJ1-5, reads EPEVTQTPSHQVTQMGQEVILRCVPISNHLYFYWYRQILGQKVEFLVSFYNNEISEKSEIFDDQFSVERPDGSNFTLKIRSTKLEDSAMYFCASSLQGWAHNQPQHFGDGTRLSIL.

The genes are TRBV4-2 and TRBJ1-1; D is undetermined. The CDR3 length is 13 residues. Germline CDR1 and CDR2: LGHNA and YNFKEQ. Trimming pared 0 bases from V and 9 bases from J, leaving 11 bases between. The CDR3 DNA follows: TGTGCCAGCAGCCAAGATTGGCGGGCCCAAGCTTTCTTT. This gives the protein CASSQDWRAQAFF.

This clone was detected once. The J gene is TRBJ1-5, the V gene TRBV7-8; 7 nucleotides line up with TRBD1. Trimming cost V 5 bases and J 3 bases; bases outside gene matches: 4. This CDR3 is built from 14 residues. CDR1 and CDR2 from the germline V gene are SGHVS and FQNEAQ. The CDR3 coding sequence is TGTGCCAGCAGCCTGACAGGGAACAATCAGCCCCAGCATTTT. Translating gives CASSLTGNNQPQHF.

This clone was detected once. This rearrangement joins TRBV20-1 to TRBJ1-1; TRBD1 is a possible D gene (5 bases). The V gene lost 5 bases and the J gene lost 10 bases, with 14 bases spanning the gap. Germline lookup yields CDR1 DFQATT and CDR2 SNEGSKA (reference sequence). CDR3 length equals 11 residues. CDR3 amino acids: CSAHEGRGAFF. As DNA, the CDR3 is TGCAGTGCTCACGAGGGGCGGGGAGCTTTCTTT.

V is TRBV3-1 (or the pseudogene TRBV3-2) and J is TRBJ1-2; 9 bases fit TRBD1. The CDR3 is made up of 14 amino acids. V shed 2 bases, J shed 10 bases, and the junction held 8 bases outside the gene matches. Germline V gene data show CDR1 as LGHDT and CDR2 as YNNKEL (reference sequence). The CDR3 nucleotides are TGTGCCAGCAGCCAAATCGGACAGGGGCGATACTACACCTTC. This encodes CASSQIGQGRYYTF.

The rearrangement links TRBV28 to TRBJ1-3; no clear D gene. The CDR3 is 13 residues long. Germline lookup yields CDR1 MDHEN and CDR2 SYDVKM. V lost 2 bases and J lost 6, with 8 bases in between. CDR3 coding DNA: TGTGCCAGCAGTTTAATAGCTCCAAACACCATATATTTT. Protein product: CASSLIAPNTIYF.

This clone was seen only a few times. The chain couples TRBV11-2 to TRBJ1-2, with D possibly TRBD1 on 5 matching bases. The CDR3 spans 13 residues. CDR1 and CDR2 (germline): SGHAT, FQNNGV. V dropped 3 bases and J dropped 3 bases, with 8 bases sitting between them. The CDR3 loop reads CASSLDIYYGYTF. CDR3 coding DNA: TGTGCCAGCAGCTTGGACATATACTATGGCTACACCTTC.

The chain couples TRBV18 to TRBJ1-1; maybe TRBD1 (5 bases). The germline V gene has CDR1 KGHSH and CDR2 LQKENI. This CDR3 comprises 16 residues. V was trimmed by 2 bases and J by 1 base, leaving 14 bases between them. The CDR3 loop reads CASSPRSRGGNTEAFF. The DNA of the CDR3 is TGTGCCAGCTCACCAAGATCTAGGGGCGGGAACACTGAAGCTTTCTTT.

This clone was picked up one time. The DNA of the CDR3 is TGTGCCAGCAGCGCCCGGGACATAAAGTCACCCCTCCACTTT. Amino acid sequence: CASSARDIKSPLHF. V is TRBV11-2 and J is TRBJ1-6; tentative D call: TRBD1 (6 bases). Trimming removed 5 bases at V and 10 bases at J, with 15 bases between. The CDR3 spans 14 residues. The germline CDR1 and CDR2 sequences are SGHAT and FQNNGV. The entire variable domain, with the rest obtained from reference TRBV11-2 and TRBJ1-6, is as follows: EAGVAQSPRYKIIEKRQSVAFWCNPISGHATLYWYQQILGQGPKLLIQFQNNGVVDDSQLPKDRFSAERLKGVDSTLKIQPAKLEDSAVYLCASSARDIKSPLHFGNGTRLTVT.

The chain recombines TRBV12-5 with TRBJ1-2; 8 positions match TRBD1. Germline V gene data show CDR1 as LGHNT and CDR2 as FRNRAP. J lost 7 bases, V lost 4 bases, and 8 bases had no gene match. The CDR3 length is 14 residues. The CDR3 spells CASGSDRVWSGYTF. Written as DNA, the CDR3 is TGTGCTAGTGGTTCGGACAGGGTATGGTCTGGCTACACCTTC.

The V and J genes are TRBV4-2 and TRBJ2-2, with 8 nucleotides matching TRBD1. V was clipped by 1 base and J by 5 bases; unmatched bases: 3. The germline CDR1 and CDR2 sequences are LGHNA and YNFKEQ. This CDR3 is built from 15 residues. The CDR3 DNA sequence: TGTGCCAGCAGCCAAGGGACAGGGATGACCGGGGAGCTGTTTTTT. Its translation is CASSQGTGMTGELFF.

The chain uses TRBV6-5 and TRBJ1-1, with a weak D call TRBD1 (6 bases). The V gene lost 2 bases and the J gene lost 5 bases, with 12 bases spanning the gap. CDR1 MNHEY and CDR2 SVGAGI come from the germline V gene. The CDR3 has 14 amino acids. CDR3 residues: CASSYKYRDTEAFF. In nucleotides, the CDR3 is TGTGCCAGCAGTTACAAGTACAGGGATACTGAAGCTTTCTTT.

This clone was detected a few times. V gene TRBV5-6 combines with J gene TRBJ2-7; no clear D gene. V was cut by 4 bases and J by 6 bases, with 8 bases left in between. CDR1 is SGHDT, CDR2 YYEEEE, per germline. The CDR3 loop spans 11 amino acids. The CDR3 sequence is CASSQFTEQYF. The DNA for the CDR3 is TGTGCCAGCAGCCAGTTCACCGAGCAGTACTTC.

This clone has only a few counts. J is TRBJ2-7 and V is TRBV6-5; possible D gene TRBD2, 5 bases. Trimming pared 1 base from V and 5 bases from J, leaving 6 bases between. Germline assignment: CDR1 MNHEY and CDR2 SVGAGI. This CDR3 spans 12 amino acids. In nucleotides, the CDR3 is TGTGCCAGCAGTTACTTCGGGAACGAGCAGTACTTC. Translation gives CASSYFGNEQYF.

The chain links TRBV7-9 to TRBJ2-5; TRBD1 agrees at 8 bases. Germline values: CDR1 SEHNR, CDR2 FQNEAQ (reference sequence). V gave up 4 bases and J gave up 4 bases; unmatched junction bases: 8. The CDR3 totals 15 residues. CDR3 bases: TGTGCCAGCAGCTCCCGTGACAGGGGCCCAGAGACCCAGTACTTC. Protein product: CASSSRDRGPETQYF.

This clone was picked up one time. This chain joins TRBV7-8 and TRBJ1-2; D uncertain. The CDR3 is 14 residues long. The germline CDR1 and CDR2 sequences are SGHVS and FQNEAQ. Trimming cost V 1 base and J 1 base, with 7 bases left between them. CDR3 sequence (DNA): TGTGCCAGCAGCTTAGTGGAGCATAACTATGGCTACACCTTC. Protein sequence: CASSLVEHNYGYTF.

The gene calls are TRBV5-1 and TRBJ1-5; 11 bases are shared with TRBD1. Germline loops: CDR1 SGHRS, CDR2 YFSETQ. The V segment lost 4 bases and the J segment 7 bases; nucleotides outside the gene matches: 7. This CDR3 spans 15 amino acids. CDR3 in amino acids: CASSLGTGGMQPQHF. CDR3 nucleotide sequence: TGCGCCAGCAGCCTTGGGACAGGGGGAATGCAGCCCCAGCATTTT.

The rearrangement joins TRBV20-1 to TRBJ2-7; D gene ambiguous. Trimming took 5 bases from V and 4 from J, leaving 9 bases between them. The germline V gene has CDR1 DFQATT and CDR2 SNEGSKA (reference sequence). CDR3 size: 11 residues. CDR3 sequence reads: CSAFPRYEQYF. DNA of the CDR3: TGCAGTGCTTTTCCCCGGTACGAGCAGTACTTC.

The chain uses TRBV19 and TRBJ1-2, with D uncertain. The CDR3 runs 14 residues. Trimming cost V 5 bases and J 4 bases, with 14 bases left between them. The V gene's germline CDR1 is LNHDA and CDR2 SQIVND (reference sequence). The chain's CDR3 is CASSSPPGSYGYTF. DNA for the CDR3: TGTGCCAGTAGTTCGCCCCCAGGTAGCTATGGCTACACCTTC.

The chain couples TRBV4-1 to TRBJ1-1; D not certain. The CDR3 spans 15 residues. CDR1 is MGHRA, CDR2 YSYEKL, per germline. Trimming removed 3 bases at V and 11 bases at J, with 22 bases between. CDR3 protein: CASSQGSGARARAFF. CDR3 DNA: TGCGCCAGCAGCCAGGGTTCTGGAGCGAGGGCGCGGGCTTTCTTT.

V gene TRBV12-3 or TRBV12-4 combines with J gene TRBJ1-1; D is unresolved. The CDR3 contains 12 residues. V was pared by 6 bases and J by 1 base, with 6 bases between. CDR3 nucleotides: TGTGCCAGCAGGGCCCAGAACACTGAAGCTTTCTTT. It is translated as CASRAQNTEAFF.